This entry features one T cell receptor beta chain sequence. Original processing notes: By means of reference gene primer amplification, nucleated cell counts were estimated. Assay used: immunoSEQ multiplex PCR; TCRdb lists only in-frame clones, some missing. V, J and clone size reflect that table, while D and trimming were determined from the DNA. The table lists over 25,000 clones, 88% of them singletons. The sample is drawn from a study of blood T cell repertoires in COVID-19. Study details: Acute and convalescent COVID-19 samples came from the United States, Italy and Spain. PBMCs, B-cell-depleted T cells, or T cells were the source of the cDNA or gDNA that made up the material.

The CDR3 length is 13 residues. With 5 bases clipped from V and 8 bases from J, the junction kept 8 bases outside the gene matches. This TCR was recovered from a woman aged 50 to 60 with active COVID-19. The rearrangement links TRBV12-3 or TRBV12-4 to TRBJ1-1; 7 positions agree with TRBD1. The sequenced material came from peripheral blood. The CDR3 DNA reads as TGTGCCAGCAGTCCCCTGGGACAGATAGAAGCTTTCTTT. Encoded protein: CASSPLGQIEAFF.